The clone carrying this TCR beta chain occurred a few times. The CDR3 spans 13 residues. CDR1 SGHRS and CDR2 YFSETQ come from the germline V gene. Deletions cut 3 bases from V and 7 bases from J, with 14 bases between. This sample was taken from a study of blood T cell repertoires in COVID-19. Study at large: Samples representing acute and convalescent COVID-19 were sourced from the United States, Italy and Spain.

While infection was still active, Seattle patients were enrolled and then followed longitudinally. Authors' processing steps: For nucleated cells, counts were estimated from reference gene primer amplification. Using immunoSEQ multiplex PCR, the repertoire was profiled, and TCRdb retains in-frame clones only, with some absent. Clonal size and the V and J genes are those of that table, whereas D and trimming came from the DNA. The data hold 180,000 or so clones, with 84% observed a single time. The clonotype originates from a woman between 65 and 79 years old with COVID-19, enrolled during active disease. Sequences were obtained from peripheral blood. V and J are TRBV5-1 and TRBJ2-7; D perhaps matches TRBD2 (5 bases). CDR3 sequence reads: CASSSGDFREQYF. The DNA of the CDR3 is TGCGCCAGCAGCTCCGGGGATTTTCGGGAGCAGTACTTC.